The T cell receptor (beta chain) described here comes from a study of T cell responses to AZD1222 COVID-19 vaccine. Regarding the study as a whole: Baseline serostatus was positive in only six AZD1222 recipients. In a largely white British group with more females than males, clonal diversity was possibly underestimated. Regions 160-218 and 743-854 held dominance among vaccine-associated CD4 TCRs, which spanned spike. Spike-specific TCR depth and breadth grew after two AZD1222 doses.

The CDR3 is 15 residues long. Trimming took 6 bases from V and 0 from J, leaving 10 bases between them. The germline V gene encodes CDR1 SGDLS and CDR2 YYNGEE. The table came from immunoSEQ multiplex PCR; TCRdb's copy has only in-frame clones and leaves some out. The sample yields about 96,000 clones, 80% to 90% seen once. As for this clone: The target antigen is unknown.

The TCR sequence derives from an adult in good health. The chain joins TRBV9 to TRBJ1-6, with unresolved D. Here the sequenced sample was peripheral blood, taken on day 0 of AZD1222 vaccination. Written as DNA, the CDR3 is TGTGCCAGCACCCCCAGTAGCTCCTATAATTCACCCCTCCACTTT. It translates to CASTPSSSYNSPLHF.